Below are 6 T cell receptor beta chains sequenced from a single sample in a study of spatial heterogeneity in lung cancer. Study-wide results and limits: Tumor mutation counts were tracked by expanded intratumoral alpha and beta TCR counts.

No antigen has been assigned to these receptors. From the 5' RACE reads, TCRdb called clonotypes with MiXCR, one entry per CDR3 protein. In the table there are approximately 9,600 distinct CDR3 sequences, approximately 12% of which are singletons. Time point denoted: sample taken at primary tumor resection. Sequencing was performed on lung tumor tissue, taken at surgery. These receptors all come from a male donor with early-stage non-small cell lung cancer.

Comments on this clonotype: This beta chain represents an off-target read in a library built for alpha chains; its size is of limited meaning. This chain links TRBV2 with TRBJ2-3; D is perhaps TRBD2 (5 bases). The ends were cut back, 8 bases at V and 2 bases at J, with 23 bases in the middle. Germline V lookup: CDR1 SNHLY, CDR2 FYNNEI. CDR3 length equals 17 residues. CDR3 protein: CASYFLAIPPITDTQYF. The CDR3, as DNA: TGTGCCAGCTATTTTTTAGCGATACCCCCTATCACAGATACGCAGTATTTT. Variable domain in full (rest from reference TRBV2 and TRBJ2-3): EPEVTQTPSHQVTQMGQEVILRCVPISNHLYFYWYRQILGQKVEFLVSFYNNEISEKSEIFDDQFSVERPDGSNFTLKIRSTKLEDSAMYFCASYFLAIPPITDTQYFGPGTRLTVL.

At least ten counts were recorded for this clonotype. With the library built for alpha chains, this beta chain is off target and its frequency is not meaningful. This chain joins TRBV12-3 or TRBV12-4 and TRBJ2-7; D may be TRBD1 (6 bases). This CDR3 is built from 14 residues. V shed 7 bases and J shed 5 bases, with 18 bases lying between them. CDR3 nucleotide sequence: TGTGCCAGCAATCCGACAGGTGGAGTGGACGAGCAGTACTTC. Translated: CASNPTGGVDEQYF.

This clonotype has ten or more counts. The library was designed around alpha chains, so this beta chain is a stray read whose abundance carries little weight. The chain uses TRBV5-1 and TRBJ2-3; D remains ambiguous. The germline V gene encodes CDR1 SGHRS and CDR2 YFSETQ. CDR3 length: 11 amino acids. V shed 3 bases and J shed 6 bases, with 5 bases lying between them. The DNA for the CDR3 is TGCGCCAGCAGCTCCCCTGATACGCAGTATTTT. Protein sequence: CASSSPDTQYF.

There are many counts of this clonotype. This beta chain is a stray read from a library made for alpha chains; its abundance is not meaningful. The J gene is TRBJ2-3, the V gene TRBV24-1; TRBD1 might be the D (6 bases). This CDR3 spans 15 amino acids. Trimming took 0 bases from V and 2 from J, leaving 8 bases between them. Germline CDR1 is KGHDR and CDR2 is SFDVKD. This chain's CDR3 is CATSDLQGHTDTQYF. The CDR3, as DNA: TGTGCCACCAGTGATTTGCAGGGACACACAGATACGCAGTATTTT.

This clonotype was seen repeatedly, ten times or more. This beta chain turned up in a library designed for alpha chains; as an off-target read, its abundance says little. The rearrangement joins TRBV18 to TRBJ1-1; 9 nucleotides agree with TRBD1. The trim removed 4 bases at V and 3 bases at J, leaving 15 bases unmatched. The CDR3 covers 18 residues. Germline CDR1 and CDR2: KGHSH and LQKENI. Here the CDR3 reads CASSQLSGTGKGDTEAFF. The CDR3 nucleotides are TGTGCCAGCTCACAATTATCCGGGACAGGGAAGGGTGACACTGAAGCTTTCTTT.

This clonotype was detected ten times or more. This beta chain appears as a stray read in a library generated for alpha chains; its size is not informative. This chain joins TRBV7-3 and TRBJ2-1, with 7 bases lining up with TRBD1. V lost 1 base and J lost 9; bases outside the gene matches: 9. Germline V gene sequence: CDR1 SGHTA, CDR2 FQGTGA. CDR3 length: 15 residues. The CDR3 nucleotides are TGTGCCAGCAGCTTAAAGGGGGCATCTGGGGGTGAGCAGTTCTTC. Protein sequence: CASSLKGASGGEQFF.